This T cell receptor (beta chain) was obtained from a study of neoadjuvant anti-PD-1 for oral cavity cancer (dated by TCRdb to the early 2020s). For the wider study: Before curative-intent surgical resection, most patients were given three to four biweekly doses of nivolumab at 3 mg/kg. Responders were defined as patients with complete response, partial response or stable disease by RECIST 1.1; non-responders were defined as patients with progression. For patients who did not progress, a fourth nivolumab dose was given around day 43, followed by definitive surgical resection on days 50-56. An approximately 30% response rate was observed in the parent correlative cohort, in which about 12 patients were included.

The time point label for this specimen denotes: before neoadjuvant nivolumab. None of the patients had received prior systemic or radiation treatment, and all were newly diagnosed with stage II-IVA oral cavity squamous cell carcinoma. The cohort consisted of patients with HPV-negative, locally advanced oral cavity squamous cell carcinoma. The samples were drawn from a longitudinal correlative study tied to a single-arm phase II trial testing neoadjuvant nivolumab in oral cavity squamous cell carcinoma. Genomic DNA-based TCRbeta sequencing was performed on subject-matched pre- and post-treatment PBMCs and tumors from three responders and three non-responders. The Maxwell RSC DNA from Tissue kit was used to isolate genomic DNA from tumor tissue. Survey sequencing of tumors used two replicates per sample, and the tumor libraries mostly started from roughly 5 ug of input genomic DNA. The immunoSEQ hsTCRbeta kit was used to prepare TCRbeta libraries, following the manufacturer's instructions. The completed libraries were mixed into a single pool at 3 nM, then sequenced with an Illumina NovaSeq 6000 S4 flow cell. On the study's bioinformatics: Raw data preprocessing and quality control were performed with the immunoSEQ Analyzer. The analysis was limited to productive rearrangements, and each clonotype was defined by a unique CDR3 amino acid sequence. Repertoire clonality was estimated as the Gini-Simpson index, computed with the R package tcR. Student's t test was used to compare Gini indices, and Pearson correlation was used to assess associations with tumor size change. In its TCRdb copy, this immuneACCESS table keeps in-frame sequences only and misses some clones. Where compared with another copy, unresolved V genes explain less than half of these, and the others have no known cause. The V and J calls and clone size are taken from that table; D and trimming were inferred from the DNA. The sample table records fewer than 15,000 clones; 57% of these occur just once. The top ten constitute more than 10% of the sample.

Results the study describes overall, beyond this receptor: The TCR analyses had only a few patients in each response group, and the authors called for validation in larger cohorts. Higher pretreatment blood Treg/Th17 ratios correlated with both higher pretreatment blood TCRbeta clonality and lower post-treatment tumor TCRbeta clonality. Larger post-treatment sizes of preexisting intratumoral clones correlated with greater tumor shrinkage, suggesting expansion of preexisting clones contributed to response.

In this sample, this clone turned up once. Its antigen is not yet known. Per-base qualities were not stored, and no clone one base away is much larger. The clonotype originates from a person aged 40 to 85 with oral cavity squamous cell carcinoma. The sequencing used tumor tissue, collected before nivolumab (anti-PD-1) treatment.

For the CDR3, the sequence is CASSQDSSRGEGFMMEQYF. The base sequence is TGCGCCAGCAGCCAAGATAGCTCCCGCGGCGAGGGGTTTATGATGGAGCAGTACTTC. The V and J genes are TRBV4-1 and TRBJ2-7; the D segment is perhaps TRBD1 or TRBD2, each sharing 5 matched bases. The germline V gene sets CDR1 to MGHRA and CDR2 to YSYEKL. V is cut by 0 bases and J by 7 bases, and the space between the germline ends is 28 bases. Its CDR3 holds 19 amino acids, cysteine through phenylalanine. CDR3 DNA only is kept here, 57 bases in frame from base 1.